This T cell receptor (beta chain) was profiled in a study of cytomegalovirus exposure and HLA in healthy donors. A note on this clone: What it binds is unknown.

From germline, CDR1 is MGHRA and CDR2 YSYEKL. The V gene lost 3 bases and the J gene lost 5 bases, with 13 bases spanning the gap. This CDR3 spans 14 amino acids. Study-wide findings and caveats: A classifier reportedly called cytomegalovirus status with high sensitivity and specificity. In a later analysis, at a false discovery rate of 0.05, over 15,000 TCR beta sequences matched HLA alleles.

PCR employed 60 Vbeta and 13 Jbeta primers. Clones were sequenced by immunoSEQ multiplex PCR, and TCRdb holds only the in-frame ones, with some missing. The sample records roughly 190,000 clones, roughly 74% being singletons. The chain has TRBV4-1 and TRBJ2-5, with D possibly TRBD1 on 6 matching bases. The clonotype was recovered from a woman between 25 and 40 years old in good health and CMV-seronegative. Sequenced input: PBMCs. The CDR3 DNA is TGCGCCAGCAGCCACACAGGGTTCGGGGAGACCCAGTACTTC. Amino acids: CASSHTGFGETQYF.